What follows is one T cell receptor beta chain and its context. This clonotype was seen repeatedly, ten times or more. Its antigen is still unknown. No qualities accompany the bases; no much larger clone lies one base away. This entry comes from a study of neurological immune-mediated disorders (dated by TCRdb to between 2019 and 2020). For the study in its entirety: Among the approximately 34 multiple sclerosis patients, approximately 30 had relapsing-remitting MS and 3 had secondary progressive MS. Of the roughly 71 subjects in the cohort, about 15 were HAM/TSP patients, some 34 were multiple sclerosis patients, and around 20 were healthy controls. Longitudinal samples, technical triplicates and paired sorted CD4+ and CD8+ T-cell subsets, alongside PBMC samples, were included among the approximately 98 TCR-beta libraries. Using UMI-based sequencing, the study compared peripheral blood TCR-beta repertoires from patients with HTLV-I-associated myelopathy (HAM/TSP), patients with multiple sclerosis, and healthy controls.

For unsorted PBMC libraries, 2 million PBMCs were used after storage in RNAlater at -80 degrees C until RNA extraction. Multiple sclerosis patients were enrolled in a US clinical protocol under which disease progression was evaluated by magnetic resonance imaging. Peripheral blood underwent Ficoll-Hypaque density gradient centrifugation to isolate PBMCs, which were then cryopreserved in liquid nitrogen. cDNA was synthesized by template-switch 5'RACE using a primer carrying a 10-nucleotide random unique molecular identifier by which each TCR transcript was tagged. Each sequencing run produced over 190 million TCR-beta sequences covering 15-18 subjects. Total RNA was extracted with the RNeasy kit. TCR-beta VDJ regions were amplified with primers for the TCR constant region and the 5'RACE anchor, using the KAPA Real-time Library Amplification kit. A first PCR added sample indexes and Illumina adaptors, after which a second PCR increased the library yield. The roughly 650 bp TCR product was size-selected on a 2% E-gel SizeSelection system after Ampure bead purification. Before pooling, library quality was assessed on a Bioanalyzer, concentration was determined with Qubit, and library quantification was performed with the Kapa Library Quantification kit. Libraries were sequenced paired-end 2 x 150 bp on an Illumina HiSeq 2500. To increase sequence diversity, roughly 24-32% phiX was spiked into each library pool. Under the source paper's analysis protocol: The quality-filtered reads were processed with the UMI-based MiGEC pipeline, whose error correction step removed more than 85% of the raw TCR sequences. VDJ genes were aligned to IMGT germline references, and each clonotype was defined by a unique CDR3 amino acid sequence together with V-J genes. Clonal expansion, Shannon diversity and CDR3 relatedness were evaluated with VDJtools (CalcPairwiseDistances, ClusterSamples), while phylogenetic trees were built in CLCbio workbench. A clone was classed as expanded if it had 8 or more unique UMIs, a cutoff based on coefficient-of-variation modelling across technical triplicates. The public reads were run again by TCRdb, first through fastp at Q25 and then through MiXCR, and only productive beta chains were kept. Identical CDR3 protein sequences are pooled into one entry, listed with their most common genes and DNA. TCRdb, not the authors, supplied the V and J calls. The sample table records approximately 26,000 distinct CDR3 sequences; about 2.5% of these occur just once. The leading ten clones occupy around 2% of the sample.

Points the paper makes about the study in general: The MS cluster showed no association with clinical or MRI features, and the authors stated that larger cohorts are needed. TCR clonal expansion was highest in HAM/TSP patients and lowest in MS patients, with MS patients falling below even healthy controls. Expanded clones from different subjects shared no identical CDR3 amino acid sequences, which suggests that TCR-beta repertoires were private in all groups. In phylogenetic analysis, the repertoires of 18 of 34 MS patients grouped into a cluster of related CDR3 sequences, which suggests a possible signature at the repertoire level.

The CDR3 spans 15 residues, from the cysteine through the phenylalanine. The retained sequence is limited to the CDR3, 45 bases, with the frame set at the first base. Here V drops 4 bases and J drops 5 bases, and the junction holds 11 bases not matched to any gene. CDR1 and CDR2 were assigned from the germline V gene as MDHEN and SYDVKM. The sample comprised PBMCs. The rearranged chain carries TRBV28 and TRBJ2-7; TRBD1 aligns with 7 central bases. This receptor was obtained from a woman aged 50 to 60 with multiple sclerosis. For the CDR3, the sequence is CASSYPRTGQDEQYF. Read as DNA, the sequence is TGTGCCAGCAGTTACCCTCGGACAGGCCAGGACGAGCAGTACTTC.